Presented here are 8 T cell receptor beta chains from one specimen sequenced in a study of blood T cell repertoires in COVID-19. Some clones are missing from TCRdb's copy, which holds only in-frame ones; the method was immunoSEQ multiplex PCR. The sample carries 140,000 to 150,000 clones, about 82% recorded once. Sequenced: peripheral blood. These receptors all stem from a woman in her forties with active or convalescent COVID-19.

The rearrangement uses TRBV30 and TRBJ2-1; tentative D call: TRBD2 (6 bases). Trimming stripped 1 base from V and 7 bases from J, with 14 bases between. Germline lookup yields CDR1 GTSNPN and CDR2 SVGIG (reference sequence). The CDR3 runs 14 residues. The CDR3 DNA is TGTGCCTGGAGTGGGGGAATAGGGAGGAATGAGCAGTTCTTC. Translating it yields CAWSGGIGRNEQFF.

The rearrangement joins TRBV6-1 to TRBJ1-2; D call uncertain. V gave up 1 base and J gave up 4 bases, with 13 bases separating them. Looked up from germline, CDR1 is MNHNS and CDR2 is SASEGT. The CDR3 is made up of 15 amino acids. In DNA, the CDR3 is TGTGCCAGCAGTGAAGGGCAGAGGGCTGGCTATGGCTACACCTTC. Amino acid sequence: CASSEGQRAGYGYTF.

As DNA, the CDR3 is TGCAGCGTCGAGAGAAGGGGCACTGAAGCTTTCTTT. It yields the protein CSVERRGTEAFF. The genes are TRBV29-1 and TRBJ1-1; D is possibly TRBD1 (5 bases). Trimming took 6 bases from V and 4 from J, leaving 12 bases between them. From germline, CDR1 is SQVTM and CDR2 ANQGSEA. This CDR3 contains 12 residues. The entire variable domain, with the rest obtained from reference TRBV29-1 and TRBJ1-1, is as follows: SAVISQKPSRDICQRGTSLTIQCQVDSQVTMMFWYRQQPGQSLTLIATANQGSEATYESGFVIDKFPISRPNLTFSTLTVSNMSPEDSSIYLCSVERRGTEAFFGQGTRLTVV.

The chain carries TRBV3-1 (or the pseudogene TRBV3-2) and TRBJ2-2; D possibly corresponds to TRBD2 (5 bases). The CDR3 extends over 18 amino acids. Looked up from germline, CDR1 is LGHDT and CDR2 is YNNKEL (reference sequence). Trimming pared 1 base from V and 6 bases from J, leaving 21 bases between. The CDR3 DNA is TGTGCCAGCAGCCAAGTCGTTATCGGAGGTTATAGTTCCGGGGAGCTGTTTTTT. Residues: CASSQVVIGGYSSGELFF.

The V gene is TRBV7-9, the J gene TRBJ1-2; 7 bases match TRBD1. Germline V gene lookup returns CDR1 SEHNR and CDR2 FQNEAQ (reference sequence). J lost 6 bases, V lost 1 base, and 8 bases had no gene match. CDR3 length equals 15 residues. The CDR3 coding sequence is TGTGCCAGCAGCTTAGGCCACAGGGGCAAGGATGGCTACACCTTC. Amino acids: CASSLGHRGKDGYTF.

This rearrangement joins TRBV21-1 to TRBJ1-2. TRBV21-1 is classified as a pseudogene. The CDR3 is 16 amino acids. In DNA form, the CDR3 reads TGTGCCAGCAGCAAAGCGCTTTCCGGGAGGGGATACGGCTACACCTTC. Residues: CASSKALSGRGYGYTF.

This clone turned up a few times. The chain employs TRBV6-7 and TRBJ2-1; 8 bases align to TRBD1. TRBV6-7 counts as an open reading frame of uncertain function. The CDR3 has 19 residues. V was clipped by 2 bases and J by 5 bases; unmatched bases: 17. CDR3: CASSYMKPVTGDNHNEQFF. The CDR3, as DNA: TGTGCCAGCAGTTACATGAAACCAGTGACAGGGGACAACCACAATGAGCAGTTCTTC.

The rearrangement uses TRBV29-1 and TRBJ1-6; 9 bases are shared with TRBD1. V trimming: 7 bases; J trimming: 8 bases; junction bases outside the gene matches: 6. Germline values: CDR1 SQVTM, CDR2 ANQGSEA. This CDR3 contains 13 residues. CDR3 sequence (DNA): TGCAGCGCCAGGGACAGGGCAGATTCACCCCTCCACTTT. This codes for CSARDRADSPLHF.